This record looks at one T cell receptor beta chain sequence and its context. These data are taken from a study of T cell changes during pregnancy in multiple sclerosis. Only in-frame clones appear in the TCRdb table, and some are missing; sequencing was by immunoSEQ multiplex PCR. The table shows roughly 110,000 clones, with approximately 90% occurring only once. Germline-derived CDR1 and CDR2 are SQVTM and ANQGSEA. CDR3 size: 11 residues. V was cut by 4 bases and J by 1 base, with 4 bases left in between. This TCR was sampled from a female donor with multiple sclerosis, enrolled in a pregnancy study. The genes are TRBV29-1 and TRBJ2-5; no reliable D call. Here the sequenced sample was peripheral blood, taken after pregnancy. CDR3 in DNA: TGCAGCGTTGTGGCCCAAGAGACCCAGTACTTC. It is translated as CSVVAQETQYF.